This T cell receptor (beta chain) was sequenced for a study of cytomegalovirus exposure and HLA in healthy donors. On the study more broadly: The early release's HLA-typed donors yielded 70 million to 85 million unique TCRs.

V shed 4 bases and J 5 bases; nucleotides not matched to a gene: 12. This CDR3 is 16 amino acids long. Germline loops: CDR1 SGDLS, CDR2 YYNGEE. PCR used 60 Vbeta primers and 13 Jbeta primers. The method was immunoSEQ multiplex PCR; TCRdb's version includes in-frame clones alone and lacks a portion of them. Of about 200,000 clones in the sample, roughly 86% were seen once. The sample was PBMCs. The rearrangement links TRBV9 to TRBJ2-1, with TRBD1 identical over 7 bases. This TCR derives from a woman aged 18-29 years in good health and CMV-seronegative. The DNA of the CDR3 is TGTGCCAGCAGCCCACAGGGGACCCGGATAAACAATGAGCAGTTCTTC. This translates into CASSPQGTRINNEQFF. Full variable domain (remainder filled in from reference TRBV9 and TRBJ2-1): DSGVTQTPKHLITATGQRVTLRCSPRSGDLSVYWYQQSLDQGLQFLIQYYNGEERAKGNILERFSAQQFPDLHSELNLSSLELGDSALYFCASSPQGTRINNEQFFGPGTRLTVL.